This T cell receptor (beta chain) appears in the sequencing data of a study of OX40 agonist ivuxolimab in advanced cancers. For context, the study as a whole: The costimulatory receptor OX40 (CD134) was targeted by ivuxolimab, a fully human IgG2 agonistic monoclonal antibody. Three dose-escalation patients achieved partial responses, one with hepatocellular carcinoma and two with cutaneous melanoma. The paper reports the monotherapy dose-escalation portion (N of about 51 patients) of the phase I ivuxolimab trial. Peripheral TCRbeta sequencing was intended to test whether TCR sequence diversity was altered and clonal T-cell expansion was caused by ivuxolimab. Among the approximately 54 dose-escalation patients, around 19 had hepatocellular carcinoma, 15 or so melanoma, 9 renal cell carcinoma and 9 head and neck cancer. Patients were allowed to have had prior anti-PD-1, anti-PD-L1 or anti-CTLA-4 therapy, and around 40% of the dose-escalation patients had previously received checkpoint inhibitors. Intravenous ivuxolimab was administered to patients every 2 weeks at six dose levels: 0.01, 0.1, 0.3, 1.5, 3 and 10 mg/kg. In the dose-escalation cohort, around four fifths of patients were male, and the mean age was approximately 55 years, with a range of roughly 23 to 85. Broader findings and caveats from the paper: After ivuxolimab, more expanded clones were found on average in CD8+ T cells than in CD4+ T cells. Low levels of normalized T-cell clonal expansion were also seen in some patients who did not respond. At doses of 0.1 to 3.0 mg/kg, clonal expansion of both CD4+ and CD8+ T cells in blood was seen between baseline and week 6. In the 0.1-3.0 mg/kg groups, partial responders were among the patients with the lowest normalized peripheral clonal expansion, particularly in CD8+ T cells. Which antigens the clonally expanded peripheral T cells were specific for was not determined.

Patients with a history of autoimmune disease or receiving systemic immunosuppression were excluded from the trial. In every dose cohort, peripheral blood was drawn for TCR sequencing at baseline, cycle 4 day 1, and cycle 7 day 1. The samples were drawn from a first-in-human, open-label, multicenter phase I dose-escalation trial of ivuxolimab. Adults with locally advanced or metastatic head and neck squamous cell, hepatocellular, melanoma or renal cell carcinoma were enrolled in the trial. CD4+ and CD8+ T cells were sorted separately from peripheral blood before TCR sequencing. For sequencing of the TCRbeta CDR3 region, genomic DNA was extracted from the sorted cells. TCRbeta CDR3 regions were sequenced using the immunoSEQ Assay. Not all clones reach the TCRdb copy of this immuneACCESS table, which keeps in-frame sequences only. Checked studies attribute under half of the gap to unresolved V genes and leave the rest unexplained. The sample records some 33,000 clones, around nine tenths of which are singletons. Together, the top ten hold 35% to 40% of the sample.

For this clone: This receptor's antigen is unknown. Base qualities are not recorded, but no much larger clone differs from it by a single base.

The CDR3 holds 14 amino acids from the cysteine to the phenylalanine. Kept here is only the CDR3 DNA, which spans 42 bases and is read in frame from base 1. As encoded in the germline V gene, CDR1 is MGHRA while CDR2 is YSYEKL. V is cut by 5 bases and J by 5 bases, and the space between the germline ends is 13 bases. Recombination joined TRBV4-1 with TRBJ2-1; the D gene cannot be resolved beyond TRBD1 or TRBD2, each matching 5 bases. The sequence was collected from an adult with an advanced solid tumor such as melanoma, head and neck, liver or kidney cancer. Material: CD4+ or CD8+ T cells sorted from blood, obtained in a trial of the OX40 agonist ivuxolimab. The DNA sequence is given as TGCGCCAGCAGCTGGGGGAGAGTAGACAATGAGCAGTTCTTC. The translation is CASSWGRVDNEQFF.